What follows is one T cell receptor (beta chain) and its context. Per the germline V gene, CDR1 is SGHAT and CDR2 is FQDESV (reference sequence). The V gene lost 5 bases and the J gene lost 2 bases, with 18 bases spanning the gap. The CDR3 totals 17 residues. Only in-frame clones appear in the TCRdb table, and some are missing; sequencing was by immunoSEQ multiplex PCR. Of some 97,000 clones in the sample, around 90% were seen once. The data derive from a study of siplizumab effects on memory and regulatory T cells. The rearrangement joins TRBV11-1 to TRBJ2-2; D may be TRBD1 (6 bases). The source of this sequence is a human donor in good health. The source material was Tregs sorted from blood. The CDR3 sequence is CASSARGQISNTGELFF. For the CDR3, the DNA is TGTGCCAGCAGCGCCCGCGGACAGATTTCCAACACCGGGGAGCTGTTTTTT.